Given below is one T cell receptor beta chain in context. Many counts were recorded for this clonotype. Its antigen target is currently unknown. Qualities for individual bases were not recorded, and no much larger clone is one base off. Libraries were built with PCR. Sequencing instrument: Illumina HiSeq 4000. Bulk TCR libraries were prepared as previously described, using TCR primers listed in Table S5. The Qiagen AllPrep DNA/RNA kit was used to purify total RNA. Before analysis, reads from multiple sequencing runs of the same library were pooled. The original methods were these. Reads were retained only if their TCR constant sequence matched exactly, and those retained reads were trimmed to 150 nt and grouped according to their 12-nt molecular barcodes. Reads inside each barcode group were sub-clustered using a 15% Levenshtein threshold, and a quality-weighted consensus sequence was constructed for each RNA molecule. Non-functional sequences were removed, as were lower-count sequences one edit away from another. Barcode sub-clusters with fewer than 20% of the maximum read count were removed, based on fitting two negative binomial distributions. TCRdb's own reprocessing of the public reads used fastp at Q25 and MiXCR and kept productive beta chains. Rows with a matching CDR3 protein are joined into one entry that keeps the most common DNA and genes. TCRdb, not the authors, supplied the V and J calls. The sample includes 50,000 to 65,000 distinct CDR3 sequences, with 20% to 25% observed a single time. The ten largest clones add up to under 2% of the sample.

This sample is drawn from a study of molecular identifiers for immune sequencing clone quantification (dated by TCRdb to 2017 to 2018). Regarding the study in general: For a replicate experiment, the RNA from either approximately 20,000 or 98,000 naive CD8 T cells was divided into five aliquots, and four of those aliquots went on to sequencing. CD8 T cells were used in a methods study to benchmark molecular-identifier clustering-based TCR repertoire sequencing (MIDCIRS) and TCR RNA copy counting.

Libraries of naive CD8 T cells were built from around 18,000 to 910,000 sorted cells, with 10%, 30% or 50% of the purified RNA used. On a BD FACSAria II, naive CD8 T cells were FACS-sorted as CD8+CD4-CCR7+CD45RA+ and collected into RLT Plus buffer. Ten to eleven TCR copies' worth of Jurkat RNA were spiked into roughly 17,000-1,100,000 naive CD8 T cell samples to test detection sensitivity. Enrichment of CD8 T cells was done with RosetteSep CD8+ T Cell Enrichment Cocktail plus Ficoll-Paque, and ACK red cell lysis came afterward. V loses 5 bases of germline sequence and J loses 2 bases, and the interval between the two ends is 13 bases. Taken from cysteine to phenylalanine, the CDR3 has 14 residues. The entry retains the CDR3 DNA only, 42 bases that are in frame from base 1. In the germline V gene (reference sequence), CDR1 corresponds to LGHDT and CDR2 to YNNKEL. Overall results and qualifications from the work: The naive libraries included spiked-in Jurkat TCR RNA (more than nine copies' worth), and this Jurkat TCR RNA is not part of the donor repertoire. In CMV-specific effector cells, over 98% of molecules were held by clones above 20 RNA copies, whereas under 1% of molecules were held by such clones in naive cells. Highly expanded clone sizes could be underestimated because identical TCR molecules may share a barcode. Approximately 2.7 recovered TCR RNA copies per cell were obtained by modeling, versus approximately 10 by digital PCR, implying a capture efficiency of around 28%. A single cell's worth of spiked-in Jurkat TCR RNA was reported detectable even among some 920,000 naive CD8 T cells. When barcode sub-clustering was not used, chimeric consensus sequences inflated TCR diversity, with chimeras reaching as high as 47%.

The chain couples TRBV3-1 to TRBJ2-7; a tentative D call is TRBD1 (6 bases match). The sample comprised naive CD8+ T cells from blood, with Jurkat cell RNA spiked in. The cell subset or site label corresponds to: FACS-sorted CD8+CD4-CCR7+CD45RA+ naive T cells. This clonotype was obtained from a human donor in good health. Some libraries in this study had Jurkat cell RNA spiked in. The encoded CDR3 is CASSASGTTYEQYF. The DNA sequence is TGTGCCAGCAGCGCCTCCGGGACAACCTACGAGCAGTACTTC.